This entry lists 31 T cell receptor beta chains sequenced from one sample in a study of OX40 agonist ivuxolimab in advanced cancers. The method was immunoSEQ multiplex PCR; TCRdb's version includes in-frame clones alone and lacks a portion of them. The sample has tens of thousands of clones, 87% seen once. The input for sequencing was CD4+ or CD8+ T cells sorted from blood, taken in a trial of the OX40 agonist ivuxolimab. These receptors originate from an adult with an advanced solid tumor such as melanoma, head and neck, liver or kidney cancer.

This clone showed up just once. This chain joins TRBV7-9 and TRBJ2-5; D possibly corresponds to TRBD2 (5 bases). The CDR3 covers 13 residues. Deletions cut 5 bases from V and 3 bases from J, with 10 bases between. CDR1 SEHNR and CDR2 FQNEAQ come from the germline V gene (reference sequence). DNA of the CDR3: TGTGCCAGCAGCCCCGGAGCGGAAGAGACCCAGTACTTC. As protein: CASSPGAEETQYF.

CDR3 residues: CAWSRRQGLSGNTIYF. DNA for the CDR3: TGTGCCTGGAGCCGTCGACAGGGCCTCTCTGGAAACACCATATATTTT. V usage is TRBV30 and J usage is TRBJ1-3, with 7 bases matching TRBD1. Germline CDR1 reads GTSNPN; CDR2 reads SVGIG (reference sequence). The V segment lost 3 bases and the J segment 0 bases; nucleotides outside the gene matches: 8. This CDR3 contains 16 residues.

This clone was counted a few times. For the CDR3, the DNA is TGTGCCAGCAGCCAGGATGGGACCTGGGACGAGCAGTACTTC. Residues: CASSQDGTWDEQYF. The rearrangement uses TRBV7-9 and TRBJ2-7; D tentatively reads TRBD1 or TRBD2 (5 bases each). V shed 5 bases and J shed 5 bases, with 16 bases lying between them. The CDR3 loop spans 14 amino acids. The germline CDR1 and CDR2 sequences are SEHNR and FQNEAQ (reference sequence).

This clone has a single count. The chain has TRBV7-2 and TRBJ1-1; 7 bases are shared with TRBD1. The CDR3 contains 16 residues. Germline trimming cut 2 bases from V and 1 base from J; bases unmatched to any gene: 7. Germline V gene data show CDR1 as SGHTA and CDR2 as FQGNSA. The chain's CDR3 is CASSLLTQGRNTEAFF. In DNA form, the CDR3 reads TGTGCCAGCAGCTTATTGACACAGGGGAGGAACACTGAAGCTTTCTTT.

The chain couples TRBV6-6 to TRBJ2-4, with D perhaps matching TRBD1 or TRBD2 (6 bases each). The germline CDR1 and CDR2 sequences are MNHNY and SVGAGI (reference sequence). CDR3 length equals 12 residues. V was pared by 2 bases and J by 10 bases, with 9 bases between. In DNA form, the CDR3 reads TGTGCCAGCAGTTACGGAGGGGGGATTCAGTACTTC. This encodes CASSYGGGIQYF.

V and J are TRBV28 and TRBJ2-7; 11 nucleotides match TRBD1. V lost 4 bases, J lost 7 bases, and 6 bases stayed unmatched. Germline V gene sequence: CDR1 MDHEN, CDR2 SYDVKM. The CDR3 has 14 amino acids. The CDR3 reads CASSSDRGLLEQYF. CDR3 DNA: TGTGCCAGCAGTTCGGACAGGGGGCTCTTGGAGCAGTACTTC.

The rearrangement uses TRBV6-4 and TRBJ2-1; 10 bases line up with TRBD2. CDR1 and CDR2 from the germline V gene are MRHNA and SNTAGT. The CDR3 spans 15 residues. V lost 4 bases, J lost 10 bases, and 10 bases stayed unmatched. The CDR3 loop reads CASSAGFGTSEEQFF. As DNA, the CDR3 is TGTGCCAGCAGTGCCGGATTCGGGACTAGCGAGGAGCAGTTCTTC.

This chain uses TRBV11-3 with TRBJ2-3; the match to TRBD1 covers 10 bases. The CDR3 consists of 17 residues. V was clipped by 5 bases and J by 7 bases; unmatched bases: 15. Germline V gives CDR1 SGHNT, CDR2 YENEEA. The CDR3 DNA follows: TGTGCCAGCAGCACCCCCCCGACAGGGGGCCTGTCGCATACGCAGTATTTT. Protein: CASSTPPTGGLSHTQYF.

To note about this clone: Compared with germline, one end of the junction differs, possibly owing to a read error. V and J are TRBV19 and TRBJ2-2; D may correspond to TRBD1 or TRBD2 (6 bases each). The germline gives CDR1 LNHDA, CDR2 SQIVND (reference sequence). The CDR3 length is 17 residues. The CDR3 sequence: CASTPPHTGSWTGGLFF. The CDR3 DNA reads TGTGCCAGTACCCCCCCCCACACAGGGTCGTGGACCGGGGGGCTGTTTTTT.

The chain uses TRBV9 and TRBJ2-1; 10 bases are shared with TRBD2. V gave up 3 bases and J gave up 6 bases; unmatched junction bases: 3. Germline assignment: CDR1 SGDLS and CDR2 YYNGEE. CDR3 length equals 14 residues. The CDR3 sequence: CASSGRTSGNEQFF. CDR3 DNA: TGTGCCAGCAGCGGGAGGACTAGCGGCAATGAGCAGTTCTTC.

This chain links TRBV16 with TRBJ2-7, with D tentatively TRBD2 (6 bases). The CDR3 runs to 15 residues. From germline, CDR1 is KGHSY and CDR2 FQNENV. V lost 1 base to trimming and J lost 1 base, with 11 bases between them. The CDR3 DNA follows: TGTGCCAGCAGCCAATTAGGGACTGGATCCTACGAGCAGTACTTC. It is translated as CASSQLGTGSYEQYF.

A few counts support this clone. The J gene is TRBJ1-1, the V gene TRBV14; 7 bases match TRBD1. In germline, CDR1 is SGHDN, CDR2 FVKESK. V trimming: 2 bases; J trimming: 9 bases; junction bases outside the gene matches: 6. CDR3 length: 13 residues. The CDR3 nucleotides are TGTGCCAGCAGCCAACTCGACAGGGCTCAAGCTTTCTTT. This codes for CASSQLDRAQAFF.

This chain joins TRBV19 and TRBJ2-5; weak D call: TRBD1 (6 bases). V lost 3 bases, J lost 4 bases, and 15 bases lay in between. This CDR3 region has 15 residues. Germline lookup yields CDR1 LNHDA and CDR2 SQIVND (reference sequence). The CDR3 reads CASSIQNRAGETQYF. Here the CDR3 DNA reads TGTGCCAGTAGTATTCAAAACAGGGCGGGAGAGACCCAGTACTTC.

The V and J genes are TRBV7-9 and TRBJ1-4; D is ambiguous. Deletions cut 2 bases from V and 4 bases from J, with 11 bases between. Germline V gene lookup returns CDR1 SEHNR and CDR2 FQNEAQ (reference sequence). The CDR3 contains 15 residues. The CDR3 reads CASSLQSNYNEKLFF. CDR3 nucleotides: TGTGCCAGCAGCTTACAGAGCAACTATAATGAAAAACTGTTTTTT.

The V call is TRBV27, the J call TRBJ2-5; 11 nucleotides match TRBD2. This CDR3 is built from 14 residues. CDR1 is MNHEY, CDR2 SMNVEV, per germline (reference sequence). Trimming at V came to 5 bases and at J to 5 bases, leaving 4 bases not matched to a gene. This CDR3 is CASSRLAGRETQYF. DNA for the CDR3: TGTGCCAGCAGTAGACTAGCGGGACGGGAGACCCAGTACTTC.

The genes are TRBV19 and TRBJ1-2; TRBD1 matches at 10 bases. In germline, CDR1 is LNHDA, CDR2 SQIVND (reference sequence). There are 15 residues in the CDR3. V was pared by 1 base and J by 8 bases, with 7 bases of the junction left unmatched. The CDR3, as DNA: TGTGCCAGTAGTATAGCCGCGACAGGGGGCAACGGCTACACCTTC. The encoded protein is CASSIAATGGNGYTF.

The chain has TRBV2 and TRBJ2-1; 11 positions agree with TRBD2. Germline lookup yields CDR1 SNHLY and CDR2 FYNNEI. V lost 6 bases, J lost 4 bases, and 2 bases stayed unmatched. The CDR3 covers 14 residues. The CDR3 region has the DNA TGTGCCAGCAGGGGGACTAGCGGTTACAATGAGCAGTTCTTC. It is translated as CASRGTSGYNEQFF.

The chain joins TRBV9 to TRBJ2-7; 10 positions agree with TRBD1. Germline loops: CDR1 SGDLS, CDR2 YYNGEE. V shed 0 bases, J shed 7 bases, and the junction held 4 bases outside the gene matches. The CDR3 has 14 amino acids. CDR3 amino acids: CASSVGTGGMEQYF. CDR3 DNA: TGTGCCAGCAGCGTAGGGACAGGGGGGATGGAGCAGTACTTC.

The CDR3 DNA reads TGTGCCAGCAGAGCCTCCGCAACATTCCAGGGCGCCGAGCAGTACTTC. Its protein product is CASRASATFQGAEQYF. The rearrangement joins TRBV28 to TRBJ2-7, with D possibly being TRBD1 (5 bases). Between the trimmed V and J ends, which lost 6 bases and 6 bases, there was a span of 24 bases. The CDR3 has 16 residues. Per the germline V gene, CDR1 is MDHEN and CDR2 is SYDVKM.

The genes are TRBV4-1 and TRBJ2-1; 12 positions match TRBD2. Germline CDR1 is MGHRA and CDR2 is YSYEKL. This CDR3 comprises 20 residues. After removal of 0 bases from V and 0 bases from J, the junction contained 9 bases not matched to a gene. The CDR3 DNA reads TGCGCCAGCAGCCAAGAGCCAGGGACTAGCGGGTATAGCTCCTACAATGAGCAGTTCTTC. It yields the protein CASSQEPGTSGYSSYNEQFF.

The chain joins TRBV7-9 to TRBJ1-1, with D maybe TRBD1 (6 bases). The germline V and J ends were trimmed by 0 bases and 3 bases, with 11 bases remaining between them. From germline, CDR1 is SEHNR and CDR2 FQNEAQ (reference sequence). The CDR3 has 15 residues. CDR3 in amino acids: CASSLAQGMDTEAFF. CDR3 sequence (DNA): TGTGCCAGCAGCTTAGCGCAGGGGATGGACACTGAAGCTTTCTTT. Combining the CDR3 with reference TRBV7-9 and TRBJ1-1 gives the whole variable domain DTGVSQNPRHKITKRGQNVTFRCDPISEHNRLYWYRQTLGQGPEFLTYFQNEAQLEKSRLLSDRFSAERPKGSFSTLEIQRTEQGDSAMYLCASSLAQGMDTEAFFGQGTRLTVV.

The gene calls are TRBV28 and TRBJ1-2; D call uncertain. CDR1 and CDR2 from the germline V gene are MDHEN and SYDVKM. The CDR3 is made up of 13 amino acids. V lost 6 bases, J lost 0 bases, and 8 bases lay in between. The CDR3 DNA sequence: TGTGCCAGCAGCAAAAGACCTAACTATGGCTACACCTTC. Its translation: CASSKRPNYGYTF.

The chain carries TRBV6-6 and TRBJ2-1, with D perhaps TRBD1 or TRBD2 (5 bases each). V lost 4 bases to trimming and J lost 5 bases, with 9 bases between them. CDR1 is MNHNY and CDR2 is SVGAGI in the germline V gene (reference sequence). This CDR3 spans 13 amino acids. In nucleotides, the CDR3 is TGTGCCAGCAGTTCCCAGGGAGACAATGAGCAGTTCTTC. Protein sequence: CASSSQGDNEQFF.

The chain has TRBV2 and TRBJ1-2; D is perhaps TRBD1 (5 bases). The V end was cut by 7 bases, the J end by 8 bases, with 17 bases between. Germline values: CDR1 SNHLY, CDR2 FYNNEI. The CDR3 extends over 13 amino acids. The CDR3 spells CASNWGRAQGYTF. The DNA of the CDR3 is TGTGCCAGCAACTGGGGCAGGGCGCAGGGCTACACCTTC.

The rearrangement joins TRBV5-4 to TRBJ1-1; 8 bases fit TRBD1. Unmatched junction bases numbered 8, after V lost 4 bases and J lost 0 bases. Germline V gene data show CDR1 as SGHNT and CDR2 as YYREEE (reference sequence). The CDR3 extends over 16 amino acids. In DNA form, the CDR3 reads TGTGCCAGCAGCCCATACAGACAGGGGCTGAACACTGAAGCTTTCTTT. Its protein is CASSPYRQGLNTEAFF.

V usage is TRBV11-2 and J usage is TRBJ1-1; D is unclear. V was trimmed by 6 bases and J by 11 bases, leaving 16 bases between them. Germline lookup yields CDR1 SGHAT and CDR2 FQNNGV. This CDR3 contains 12 residues. CDR3 residues: CASRDSTADAFF. The CDR3 DNA is TGTGCCAGCAGAGATTCGACGGCGGATGCTTTCTTT. The entire variable domain, with the rest obtained from reference TRBV11-2 and TRBJ1-1, is as follows: EAGVAQSPRYKIIEKRQSVAFWCNPISGHATLYWYQQILGQGPKLLIQFQNNGVVDDSQLPKDRFSAERLKGVDSTLKIQPAKLEDSAVYLCASRDSTADAFFGQGTRLTVV.

This chain uses TRBV27 with TRBJ1-6; TRBD1 matches at 7 bases. The germline gives CDR1 MNHEY, CDR2 SMNVEV (reference sequence). CDR3 length: 14 residues. Trimming at V came to 6 bases and at J to 10 bases, leaving 9 bases not matched to a gene. CDR3 sequence: CASSRTGVGSPLHF. The CDR3 DNA sequence: TGTGCCAGCAGCCGGACAGGAGTAGGGTCACCCCTCCACTTT.

The chain has TRBV6-5 and TRBJ2-4; 8 bases are shared with TRBD1. The junction had 8 bases not matched to a gene; V was cut back by 5 bases and J by 8 bases. Germline V CDR1 and CDR2: MNHEY, SVGAGI. The CDR3 has 14 amino acids. CDR3: CASSPIIQGDIQYF. The DNA for the CDR3 is TGTGCCAGCAGTCCGATTATACAGGGGGACATTCAGTACTTC.

The chain employs TRBV6-5 and TRBJ2-4, with TRBD2 identical over 8 bases. The V and J ends lost 2 bases and 0 bases, in that order; junction bases with no gene match: 3. The CDR3 is 16 amino acids. Germline CDR1 MNHEY, CDR2 SVGAGI. CDR3 sequence: CASSYLGRAAKNIQYF. The CDR3 DNA follows: TGTGCCAGCAGTTACCTCGGGAGGGCAGCCAAAAACATTCAGTACTTC.

This rearrangement joins TRBV7-2 to TRBJ1-3; D not certain. This CDR3 is 15 amino acids long. CDR1 and CDR2 from the germline V gene are SGHTA and FQGNSA. V lost 1 base to trimming and J lost 0 bases, with 7 bases between them. CDR3 DNA sequence: TGTGCCAGCAGCTTAGGTCCCGGCTCTGGAAACACCATATATTTT. Translation: CASSLGPGSGNTIYF.

This rearrangement joins TRBV15 to TRBJ1-2, with D perhaps matching TRBD1 (5 bases). This CDR3 contains 13 residues. Germline V gives CDR1 LNHNV, CDR2 YYDKDF (reference sequence). Trimming took off 3 bases at V and 2 bases at J, with 7 bases between the two ends. The CDR3 is CATSSNRNYGYTF. The CDR3 DNA sequence: TGTGCCACCAGCAGCAACAGGAACTATGGCTACACCTTC.